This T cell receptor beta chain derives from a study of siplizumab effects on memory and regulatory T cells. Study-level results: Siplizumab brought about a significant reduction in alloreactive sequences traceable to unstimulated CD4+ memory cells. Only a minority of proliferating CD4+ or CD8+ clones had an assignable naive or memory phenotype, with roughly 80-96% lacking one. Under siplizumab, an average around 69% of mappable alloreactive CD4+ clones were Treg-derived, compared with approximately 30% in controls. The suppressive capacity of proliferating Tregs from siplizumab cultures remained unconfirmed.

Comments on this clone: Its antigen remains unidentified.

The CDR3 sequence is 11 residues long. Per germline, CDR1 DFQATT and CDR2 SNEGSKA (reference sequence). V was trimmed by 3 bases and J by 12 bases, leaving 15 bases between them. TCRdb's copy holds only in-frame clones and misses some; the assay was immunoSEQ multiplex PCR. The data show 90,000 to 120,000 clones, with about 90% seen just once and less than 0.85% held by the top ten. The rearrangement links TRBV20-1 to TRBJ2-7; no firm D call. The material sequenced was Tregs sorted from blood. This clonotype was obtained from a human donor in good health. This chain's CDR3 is CSASSGPWPYF. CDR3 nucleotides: TGCAGTGCTAGCTCTGGGCCCTGGCCGTACTTC.